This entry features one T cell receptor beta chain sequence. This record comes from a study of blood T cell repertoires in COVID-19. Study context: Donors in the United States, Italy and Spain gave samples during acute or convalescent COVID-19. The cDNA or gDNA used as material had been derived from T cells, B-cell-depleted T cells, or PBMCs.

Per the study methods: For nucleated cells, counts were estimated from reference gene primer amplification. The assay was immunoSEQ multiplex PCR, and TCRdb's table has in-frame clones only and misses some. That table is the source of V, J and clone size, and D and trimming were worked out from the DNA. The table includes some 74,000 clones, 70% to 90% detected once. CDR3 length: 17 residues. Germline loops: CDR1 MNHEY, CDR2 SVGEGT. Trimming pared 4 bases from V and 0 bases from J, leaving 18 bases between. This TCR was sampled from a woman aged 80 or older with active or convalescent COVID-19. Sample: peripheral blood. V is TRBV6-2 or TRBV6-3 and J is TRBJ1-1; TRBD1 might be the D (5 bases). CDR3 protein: CASSSRVGGVVNTEAFF. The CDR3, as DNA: TGTGCCAGCAGTTCGCGAGTTGGGGGGGTTGTGAACACTGAAGCTTTCTTT.